Listed here is a single TCR beta chain. An end of the junction does not agree with germline; a read error may underlie this. This specimen belongs to a study of blood T cell repertoires in COVID-19. Only in-frame clones appear in the TCRdb table, and some are missing; sequencing was by immunoSEQ multiplex PCR. Among about 260,000 clones listed, about 86% were seen once. Across about two dozen US areas, participants ranged in age from roughly 18 to 95 years. Which cohort a participant joined came from the clinical history participants gave. Sequenced input: PBMCs or T cells enriched from blood (not recorded which). This sequence was found in a man aged 25-40 years with acute COVID-19.

CDR3 nucleotides: TGTGCCAGCAGCTGGACTAGCGGGAGCGGGTATGAGCAGTTCTTC. Its protein is CASSWTSGSGYEQFF. The chain has TRBV5-1 and TRBJ2-1; 13 nucleotides line up with TRBD2. The CDR3 consists of 15 residues. CDR1 and CDR2 (germline): SGHRS, YFSETQ.